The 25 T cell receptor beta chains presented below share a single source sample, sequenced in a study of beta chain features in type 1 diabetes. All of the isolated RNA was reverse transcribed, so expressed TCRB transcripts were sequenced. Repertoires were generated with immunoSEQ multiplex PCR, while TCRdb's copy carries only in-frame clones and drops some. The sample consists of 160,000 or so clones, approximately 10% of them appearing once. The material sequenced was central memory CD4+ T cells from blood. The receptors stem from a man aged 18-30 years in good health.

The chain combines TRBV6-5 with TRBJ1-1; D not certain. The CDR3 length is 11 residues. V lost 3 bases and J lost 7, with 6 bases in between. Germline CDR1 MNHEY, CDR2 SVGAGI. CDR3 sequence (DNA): TGTGCCAGCAGTTATCGAAATGAAGCTTTCTTT. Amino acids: CASSYRNEAFF.

In nucleotides, the CDR3 is TGTGCCAGCTTAGGGTTGTCGCGGGCCAACGTCCTGACTTTC. This sequence encodes CASLGLSRANVLTF. The genes are TRBV28 and TRBJ2-6, with D unclear. V lost 8 bases, J lost 5 bases, and 13 bases lay in between. The germline V gene has CDR1 MDHEN and CDR2 SYDVKM. This CDR3 contains 14 residues.

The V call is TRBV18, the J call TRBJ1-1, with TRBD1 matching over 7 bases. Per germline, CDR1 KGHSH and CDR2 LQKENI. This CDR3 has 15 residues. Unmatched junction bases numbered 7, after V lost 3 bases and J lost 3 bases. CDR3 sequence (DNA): TGTGCCAGCTCACCCGAACAGGGGTTGGACACTGAAGCTTTCTTT. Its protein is CASSPEQGLDTEAFF.

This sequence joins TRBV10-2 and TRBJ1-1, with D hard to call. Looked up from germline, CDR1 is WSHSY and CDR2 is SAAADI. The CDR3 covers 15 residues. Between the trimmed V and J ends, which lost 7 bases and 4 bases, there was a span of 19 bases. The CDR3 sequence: CASIFYTGVGTEAFF. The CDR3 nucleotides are TGCGCCAGCATATTTTACACGGGAGTAGGCACTGAAGCTTTCTTT.

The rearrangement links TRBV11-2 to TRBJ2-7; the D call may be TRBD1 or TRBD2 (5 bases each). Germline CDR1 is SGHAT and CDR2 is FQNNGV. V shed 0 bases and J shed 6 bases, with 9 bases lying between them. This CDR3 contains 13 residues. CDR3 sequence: CASSLEPGAEQYF. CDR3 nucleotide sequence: TGTGCCAGCAGCTTAGAGCCCGGGGCCGAGCAGTACTTC.

The CDR3 DNA reads TGTGCCAGCAGTCCCCCGGGACATTACACAGATACGCAGTATTTT. It specifies CASSPPGHYTDTQYF. The chain employs TRBV27 and TRBJ2-3; D perhaps matches TRBD1 (6 bases). This CDR3 has 15 residues. Trimming pared 5 bases from V and 2 bases from J, leaving 14 bases between. Germline V gene lookup returns CDR1 MNHEY and CDR2 SMNVEV (reference sequence).

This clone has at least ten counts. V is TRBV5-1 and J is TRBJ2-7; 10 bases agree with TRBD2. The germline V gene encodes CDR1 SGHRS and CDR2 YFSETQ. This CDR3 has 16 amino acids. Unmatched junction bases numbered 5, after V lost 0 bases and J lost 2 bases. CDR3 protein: CASSLGGLADPYEQYF. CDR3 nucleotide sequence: TGCGCCAGCAGCTTGGGCGGACTAGCGGACCCCTACGAGCAGTACTTC. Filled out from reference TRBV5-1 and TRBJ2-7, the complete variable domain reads KAGVTQTPRYLIKTRGQQVTLSCSPISGHRSVSWYQQTPGQGLQFLFEYFSETQRNKGNFPGRFSGRQFSNSRSEMNVSTLELGDSALYLCASSLGGLADPYEQYFGPGTRLTVT.

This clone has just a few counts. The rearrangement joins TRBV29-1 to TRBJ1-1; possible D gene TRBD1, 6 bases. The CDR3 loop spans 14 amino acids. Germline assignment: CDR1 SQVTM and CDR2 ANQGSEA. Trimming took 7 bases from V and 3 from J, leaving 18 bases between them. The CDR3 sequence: CSALRQGRDTEAFF. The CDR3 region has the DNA TGCAGCGCCCTGCGCCAGGGGCGGGACACTGAAGCTTTCTTT. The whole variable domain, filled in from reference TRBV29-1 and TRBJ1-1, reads SAVISQKPSRDICQRGTSLTIQCQVDSQVTMMFWYRQQPGQSLTLIATANQGSEATYESGFVIDKFPISRPNLTFSTLTVSNMSPEDSSIYLCSALRQGRDTEAFFGQGTRLTVV.

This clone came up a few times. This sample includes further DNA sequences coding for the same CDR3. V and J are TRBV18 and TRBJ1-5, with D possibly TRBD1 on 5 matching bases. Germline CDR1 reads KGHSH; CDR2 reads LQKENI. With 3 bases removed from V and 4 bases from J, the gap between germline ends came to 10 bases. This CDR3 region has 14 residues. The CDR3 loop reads CASSPGQPNQPQHF. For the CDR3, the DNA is TGTGCCAGCTCACCGGGGCAGCCGAATCAGCCCCAGCATTTT.

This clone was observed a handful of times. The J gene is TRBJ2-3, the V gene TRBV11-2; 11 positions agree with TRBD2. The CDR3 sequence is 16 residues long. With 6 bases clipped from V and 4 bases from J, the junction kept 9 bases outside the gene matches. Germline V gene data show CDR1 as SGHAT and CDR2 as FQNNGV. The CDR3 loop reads CASSSRRTSGPDTQYF. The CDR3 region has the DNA TGTGCCAGCAGTTCCCGTAGGACTAGCGGGCCAGATACGCAGTATTTT.

Here the CDR3 reads CASKALAARETQYF. The CDR3 nucleotides read TGTGCCAGCAAGGCACTAGCGGCAAGGGAGACCCAGTACTTC. This chain connects TRBV28 to TRBJ2-5; 8 bases match TRBD2. Germline assignment: CDR1 MDHEN and CDR2 SYDVKM. J gave up 5 bases and V 7 bases, and 9 bases lay outside the gene matches. This CDR3 has 14 residues. The complete variable domain, with remaining parts taken from reference TRBV28 and TRBJ2-5, reads DVKVTQSSRYLVKRTGEKVFLECVQDMDHENMFWYRQDPGLGLRLIYFSYDVKMKEKGDIPEGYSVSREKKERFSLILESASTNQTSMYLCASKALAARETQYFGPGTRLLVL.

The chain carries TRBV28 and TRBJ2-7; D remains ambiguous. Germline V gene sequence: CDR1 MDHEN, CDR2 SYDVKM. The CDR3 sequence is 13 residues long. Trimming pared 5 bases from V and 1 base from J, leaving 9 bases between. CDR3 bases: TGTGCCAGCAGTCCCGGACGGTCCTACGAGCAGTACTTC. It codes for CASSPGRSYEQYF.

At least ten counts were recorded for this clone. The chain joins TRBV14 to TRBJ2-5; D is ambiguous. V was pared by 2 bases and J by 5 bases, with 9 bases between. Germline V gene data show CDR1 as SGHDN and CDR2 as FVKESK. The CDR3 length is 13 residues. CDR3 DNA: TGTGCCAGCAGCCAACGCACCGGCGAGACCCAGTACTTC. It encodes CASSQRTGETQYF.

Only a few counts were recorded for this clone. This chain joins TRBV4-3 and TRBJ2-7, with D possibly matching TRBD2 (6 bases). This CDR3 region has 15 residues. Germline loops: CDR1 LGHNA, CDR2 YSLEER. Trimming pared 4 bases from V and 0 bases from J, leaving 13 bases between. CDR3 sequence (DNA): TGCGCCAGCAGCCGCCAGCGGGCGAACTCCTACGAGCAGTACTTC. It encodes CASSRQRANSYEQYF.

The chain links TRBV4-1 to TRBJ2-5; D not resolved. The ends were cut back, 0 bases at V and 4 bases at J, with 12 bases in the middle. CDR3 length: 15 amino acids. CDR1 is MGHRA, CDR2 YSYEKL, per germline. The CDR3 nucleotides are TGCGCCAGCAGCCAAGAAGGGCAGTTCGGAGAGACCCAGTACTTC. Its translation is CASSQEGQFGETQYF.

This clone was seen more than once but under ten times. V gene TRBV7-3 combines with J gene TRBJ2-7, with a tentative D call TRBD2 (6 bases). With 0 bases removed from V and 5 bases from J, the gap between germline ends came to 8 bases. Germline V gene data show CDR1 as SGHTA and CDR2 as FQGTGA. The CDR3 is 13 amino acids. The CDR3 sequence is CASSLTRRDEQYF. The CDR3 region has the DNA TGTGCCAGCAGCTTAACGCGGAGGGACGAGCAGTACTTC.

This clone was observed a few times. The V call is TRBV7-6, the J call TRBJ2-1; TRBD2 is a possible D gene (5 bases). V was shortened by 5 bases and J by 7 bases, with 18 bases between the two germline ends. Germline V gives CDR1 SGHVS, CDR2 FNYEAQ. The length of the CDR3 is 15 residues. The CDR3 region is CASSTTGLTSNEQFF. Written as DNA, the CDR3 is TGTGCCAGCAGCACTACGGGATTAACATCTAATGAGCAGTTCTTC.

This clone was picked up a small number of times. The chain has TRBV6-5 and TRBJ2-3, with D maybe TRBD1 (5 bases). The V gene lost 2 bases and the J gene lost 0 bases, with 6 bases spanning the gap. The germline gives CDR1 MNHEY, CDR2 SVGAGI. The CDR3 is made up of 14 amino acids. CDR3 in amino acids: CASSYRQSTDTQYF. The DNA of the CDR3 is TGTGCCAGCAGTTACAGACAGAGCACAGATACGCAGTATTTT.

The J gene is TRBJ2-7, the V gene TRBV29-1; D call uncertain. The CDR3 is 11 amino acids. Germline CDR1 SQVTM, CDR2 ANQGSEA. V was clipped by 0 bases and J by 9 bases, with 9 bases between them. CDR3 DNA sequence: TGCAGCGTTGAAGATCCCCGGGCGCAGTACTTC. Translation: CSVEDPRAQYF.

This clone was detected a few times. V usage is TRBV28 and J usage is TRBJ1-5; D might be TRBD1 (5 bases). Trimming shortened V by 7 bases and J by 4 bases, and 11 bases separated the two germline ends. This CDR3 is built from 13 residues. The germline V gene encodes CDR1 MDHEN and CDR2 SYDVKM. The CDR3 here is CASILQGNQPQHF. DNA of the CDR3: TGTGCCAGCATCCTTCAGGGTAATCAGCCCCAGCATTTT.

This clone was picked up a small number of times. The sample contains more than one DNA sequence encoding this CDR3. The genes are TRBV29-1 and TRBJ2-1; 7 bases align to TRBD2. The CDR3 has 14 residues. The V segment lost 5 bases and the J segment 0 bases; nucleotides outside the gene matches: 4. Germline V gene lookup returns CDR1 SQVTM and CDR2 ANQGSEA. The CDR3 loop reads CSVTRGSSYNEQFF. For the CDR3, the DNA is TGCAGCGTTACCCGCGGGAGCTCCTACAATGAGCAGTTCTTC.

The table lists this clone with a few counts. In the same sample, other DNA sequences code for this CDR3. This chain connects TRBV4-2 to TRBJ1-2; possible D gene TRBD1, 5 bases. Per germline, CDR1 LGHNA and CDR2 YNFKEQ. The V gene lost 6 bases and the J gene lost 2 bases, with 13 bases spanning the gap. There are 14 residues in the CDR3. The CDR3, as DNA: TGTGCCAGCAGTGGCGGGCAGGGCAACTATGGCTACACCTTC. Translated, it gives CASSGGQGNYGYTF.

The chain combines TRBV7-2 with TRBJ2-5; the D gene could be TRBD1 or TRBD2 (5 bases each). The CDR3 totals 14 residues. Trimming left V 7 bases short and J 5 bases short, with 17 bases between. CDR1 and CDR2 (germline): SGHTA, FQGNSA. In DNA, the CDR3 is TGTGCCAGCACCACTGAATGGGGGAGCGAGACCCAGTACTTC. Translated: CASTTEWGSETQYF.

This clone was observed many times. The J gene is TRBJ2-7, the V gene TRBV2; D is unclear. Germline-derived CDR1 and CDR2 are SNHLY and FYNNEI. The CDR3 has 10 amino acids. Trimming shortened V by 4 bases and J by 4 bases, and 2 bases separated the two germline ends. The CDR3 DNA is TGTGCCAGCAGTGTATACGAGCAGTACTTC. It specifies CASSVYEQYF.

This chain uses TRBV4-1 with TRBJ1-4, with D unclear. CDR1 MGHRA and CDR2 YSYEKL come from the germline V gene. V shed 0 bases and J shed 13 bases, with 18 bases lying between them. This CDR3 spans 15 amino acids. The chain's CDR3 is CASSQEETGVRLLFF. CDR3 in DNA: TGCGCCAGCAGCCAAGAGGAAACTGGCGTGCGGTTACTGTTTTTT.